What follows are 32 T cell receptor beta chains derived from one specimen sequenced in a study of follicular helper T cells after annual influenza vaccination (dated 2017 in TCRdb). Library preparation was by the immunoSEQ multiplex PCR assay. In its TCRdb copy, this immuneACCESS table keeps in-frame sequences only and misses some clones. Where compared with another copy, unresolved V genes explain less than half of these, and the others have no known cause. The sample table holds more than 7,500 clones, of which over 85% were seen once. Around 0.45% of the sample lies in the top ten. The time point label, read with the paper, signifies: 2015-2016 season, pre-vaccination. Specimen: CXCR5+ CD38- circulating T follicular helper cells from blood, collected on the day of influenza vaccination. This sample's cell subset or site label indicates: circulating Tfh, non-naive CD4+CXCR5+PD-1+ (ICOS+CD38+ or ICOS-CD38-). Receptor source: an adult who received the influenza vaccine.

The chain couples TRBV25-1 to TRBJ2-3; possible D gene TRBD1, 5 bases. Trimming took off 4 bases at V and 5 bases at J, with 13 bases between the two ends. The CDR3 runs 14 residues. Looked up from germline, CDR1 is MGHDK and CDR2 is SYGVNS. The CDR3 reads CASSAQGSLDTQYF. DNA of the CDR3: TGTGCCAGCAGTGCCCAGGGATCACTAGATACGCAGTATTTT.

The chain combines TRBV11-2 with TRBJ2-7; D is undetermined. The CDR3 loop spans 12 amino acids. Trimming pared 1 base from V and 0 bases from J, leaving 1 base between. CDR1 and CDR2 from the germline V gene are SGHAT and FQNNGV. The CDR3: CASSLASYEQYF. CDR3 DNA: TGTGCCAGCAGCTTAGCCTCCTACGAGCAGTACTTC.

Written as DNA, the CDR3 is TGTGCCAGCAGCTTCTTAGCGGGTTACGAGCAGTACTTC. Translation: CASSFLAGYEQYF. The chain is built from TRBV11-1 and TRBJ2-7; 7 bases are a match to TRBD2. V lost 3 bases and J lost 4; bases outside the gene matches: 3. The CDR3 is 13 residues long. Germline CDR1 SGHAT, CDR2 FQDESV (reference sequence).

The rearrangement uses TRBV13 and TRBJ2-7; tentatively, D is TRBD1 or TRBD2 (5 bases each). The CDR3 is 14 amino acids. In germline, CDR1 is PRHDT, CDR2 FYEKMQ (reference sequence). V was trimmed by 5 bases and J by 2 bases, leaving 13 bases between them. The CDR3 is CASSLIGAAYEQYF. The CDR3 coding sequence is TGTGCCAGCAGCCTGATCGGGGCAGCCTACGAGCAGTACTTC. The full variable domain, its missing parts supplied by reference TRBV13 and TRBJ2-7, is AAGVIQSPRHLIKEKRETATLKCYPIPRHDTVYWYQQGPGQDPQFLISFYEKMQSDKGSIPDRFSAQQFSDYHSELNMSSLELGDSALYFCASSLIGAAYEQYFGPGTRLTVT.

The rearrangement links TRBV7-2 to TRBJ2-3; 9 bases fit TRBD1. This CDR3 spans 16 amino acids. V shed 1 base, J shed 5 bases, and the junction held 7 bases outside the gene matches. The germline gives CDR1 SGHTA, CDR2 FQGNSA. DNA of the CDR3: TGTGCCAGCAGCTTAGTAGGGGACAGGGATGTAGATACGCAGTATTTT. It translates to CASSLVGDRDVDTQYF.

This chain links TRBV6-5 with TRBJ2-1; D assignment may be TRBD1 or TRBD2 (5 bases each). This CDR3 is 14 amino acids long. V lost 7 bases and J 6 bases, leaving 16 bases between the germline ends. CDR1 and CDR2 (germline): MNHEY, SVGAGI. CDR3 bases: TGTGCCAGCAATGGGGGTTCGAGGGTCAATGAGCAGTTCTTC. It specifies CASNGGSRVNEQFF.

V and J are TRBV6-1 and TRBJ1-6; 9 positions match TRBD1. The CDR3 is made up of 15 amino acids. Germline V lookup: CDR1 MNHNS, CDR2 SASEGT. V lost 6 bases and J lost 8; bases outside the gene matches: 8. CDR3 nucleotides: TGTGCCAGCAGGCTTCCGGGACAGGGATATTCACCCCTCCACTTT. Translated: CASRLPGQGYSPLHF.

In its sample, this clone was seen once. J is TRBJ1-2 and V is TRBV6-1; TRBD1 matches 9 bases. The ends lost 8 bases at V and 8 bases at J; junction bases unmatched: 6. From germline, CDR1 is MNHNS and CDR2 SASEGT. This CDR3 comprises 12 residues. The CDR3 protein is CASLDRGRGYTF. CDR3 sequence (DNA): TGTGCCAGCTTGGACAGGGGTAGAGGCTACACCTTC.

The V and J genes are TRBV14 and TRBJ2-2; D possibly corresponds to TRBD1 (6 bases). Germline-derived CDR1 and CDR2 are SGHDN and FVKESK. The CDR3 sequence is 17 residues long. Trimming pared 0 bases from V and 5 bases from J, leaving 16 bases between. CDR3 nucleotides: TGTGCCAGCAGCCAAGAGTTGGGGGCATTACGGACCGGGGAGCTGTTTTTT. Translating it yields CASSQELGALRTGELFF.

The chain combines TRBV6-1 with TRBJ2-7, with D maybe TRBD1 (5 bases). The V gene lost 10 bases and the J gene lost 3 bases, with 10 bases spanning the gap. CDR3 length: 11 amino acids. Germline V gene sequence: CDR1 MNHNS, CDR2 SASEGT. The CDR3 DNA follows: TGTGCCACCGATCAGGGCTACGAGCAGTACTTC. Amino acids: CATDQGYEQYF.

CDR3 in amino acids: CASSQDVGGGSIDTQYF. The CDR3 DNA reads as TGTGCCAGCAGCCAAGATGTCGGCGGGGGGAGTATAGATACGCAGTATTTT. V usage is TRBV14 and J usage is TRBJ2-3; 8 nucleotides line up with TRBD2. The V and J ends lost 0 bases and 5 bases, in that order; junction bases with no gene match: 10. Germline CDR1 SGHDN, CDR2 FVKESK. This CDR3 is built from 17 residues. Full variable domain (missing parts from reference TRBV14 and TRBJ2-3): EAGVTQFPSHSVIEKGQTVTLRCDPISGHDNLYWYRRVMGKEIKFLLHFVKESKQDESGMPNNRFLAERTGGTYSTLKVQPAELEDSGVYFCASSQDVGGGSIDTQYFGPGTRLTVL.

J is TRBJ1-1 and V is TRBV27; tentatively, D is TRBD1 (5 bases). V was pared by 4 bases and J by 4 bases, with 19 bases between. This CDR3 comprises 16 residues. Germline V CDR1 and CDR2: MNHEY, SMNVEV (reference sequence). CDR3 DNA sequence: TGTGCCAGCAGTTCTTTTGGGACCGTTGAGGGCACTGAAGCTTTCTTT. This gives the protein CASSSFGTVEGTEAFF.

The gene calls are TRBV10-1 and TRBJ2-3; D is unresolved. Trimming took 0 bases from V and 0 from J, leaving 4 bases between them. The CDR3 is made up of 14 amino acids. The germline gives CDR1 WNHNN, CDR2 SYGVQD (reference sequence). CDR3 amino acids: CASSESGSTDTQYF. The CDR3 bases are TGCGCCAGCAGTGAGTCTGGTAGCACAGATACGCAGTATTTT.

This chain links TRBV5-5 with TRBJ1-2, with D possibly TRBD1 on 6 matching bases. CDR1 is SGHKS, CDR2 YYEKEE, per germline (reference sequence). Trimming left V 1 base short and J 5 bases short, with 12 bases between. CDR3 length equals 14 residues. The CDR3 spells CASSLPGQRYGYTF. Here the CDR3 DNA reads TGTGCCAGCAGCTTGCCCGGACAGCGTTATGGCTACACCTTC.

This sequence joins TRBV5-4 and TRBJ1-2, with TRBD1 matching over 9 bases. The CDR3 contains 16 residues. Germline values: CDR1 SGHNT, CDR2 YYREEE (reference sequence). Unmatched junction bases numbered 11, after V lost 4 bases and J lost 4 bases. For the CDR3, the DNA is TGTGCCAGCAGCATTCCCCGGGGGGACAGGGTCTATGGCTACACCTTC. This translates into CASSIPRGDRVYGYTF.

The V and J genes are TRBV7-2 and TRBJ2-7; TRBD1 is a possible D gene (6 bases). This CDR3 has 12 amino acids. Germline V gene sequence: CDR1 SGHTA, CDR2 FQGNSA. V shed 0 bases and J shed 6 bases, with 6 bases lying between them. CDR3 amino acids: CASSLATGEQYF. In DNA form, the CDR3 reads TGTGCCAGCAGCTTAGCGACAGGCGAGCAGTACTTC.

This chain joins TRBV5-1 and TRBJ1-2, with 10 bases identical to TRBD1. This CDR3 region has 15 residues. V lost 5 bases and J lost 8; bases outside the gene matches: 12. Germline CDR1 and CDR2: SGHRS and YFSETQ. The CDR3 nucleotides read TGCGCCAGCAGTTTAACTACCGGGACAGGGGACGGCTACACCTTC. This codes for CASSLTTGTGDGYTF.

This clone has only one observation. CDR3: CASSLSYSTGELFF. The CDR3 DNA reads TGTGCCAGCAGTTTATCGTATAGTACCGGGGAGCTGTTTTTT. The rearrangement joins TRBV27 to TRBJ2-2; D is unresolved. The germline gives CDR1 MNHEY, CDR2 SMNVEV (reference sequence). CDR3 length: 14 amino acids. Between the trimmed V and J ends, which lost 0 bases and 5 bases, there was a span of 7 bases.

The J gene is TRBJ1-2, the V gene TRBV27; TRBD1 agrees at 7 bases. V was pared by 6 bases and J by 4 bases, with 8 bases of the junction left unmatched. Germline CDR1 reads MNHEY; CDR2 reads SMNVEV (reference sequence). This CDR3 is built from 14 residues. In DNA, the CDR3 is TGTGCCAGCAGACGGACAGGATTAGGCTATGGCTACACCTTC. Translation: CASRRTGLGYGYTF.

The gene calls are TRBV29-1 and TRBJ2-1, with D possibly being TRBD1 (6 bases). Germline V gives CDR1 SQVTM, CDR2 ANQGSEA. V dropped 0 bases and J dropped 9 bases, with 12 bases sitting between them. There are 13 residues in the CDR3. The CDR3 loop is CSVEDPGQIEQFF. CDR3 nucleotides: TGCAGCGTTGAAGATCCTGGACAGATTGAGCAGTTCTTC.

The CDR3 DNA reads TGTGCCAGCAGCCCCCGGGGCGGGGGGTTCTACGAGCAGTACTTC. It translates to CASSPRGGGFYEQYF. This chain connects TRBV5-4 to TRBJ2-7, with 8 nucleotides matching TRBD2. The CDR3 length is 15 residues. The V segment lost 4 bases and the J segment 3 bases; nucleotides outside the gene matches: 9. In germline, CDR1 is SGHNT, CDR2 YYREEE (reference sequence).

V is TRBV27 and J is TRBJ2-2; 7 bases fit TRBD1. CDR3 size: 15 residues. Germline V gene sequence: CDR1 MNHEY, CDR2 SMNVEV (reference sequence). The junction had 7 bases not matched to a gene; V was cut back by 3 bases and J by 6 bases. The DNA of the CDR3 is TGTGCCAGCAGTTTCTCACAGGGGTCGTCCGGGGAGCTGTTTTTT. Amino acids: CASSFSQGSSGELFF.

The V gene is TRBV30, the J gene TRBJ1-1; 7 bases agree with TRBD1. The germline CDR1 and CDR2 sequences are GTSNPN and SVGIG (reference sequence). The V segment lost 2 bases and the J segment 6 bases; nucleotides outside the gene matches: 6. The CDR3 has 13 residues. The CDR3 spells CAWSQGQGAEAFF. The CDR3 DNA reads TGTGCCTGGAGTCAGGGCCAGGGGGCTGAAGCTTTCTTT.

This clone appeared a single time. The chain couples TRBV5-4 to TRBJ1-1; D is perhaps TRBD1 (6 bases). Trimming removed 3 bases at V and 4 bases at J, with 16 bases between. The CDR3 extends over 15 amino acids. Germline CDR1 and CDR2: SGHNT and YYREEE (reference sequence). Here the CDR3 reads CASSSRGGESTEAFF. CDR3 in DNA: TGTGCCAGCAGCTCCCGAGGGGGGGAGAGCACTGAAGCTTTCTTT.

The count of this clone is one. The rearrangement links TRBV10-2 to TRBJ2-1; TRBD2 matches 8 bases. The CDR3 contains 14 residues. V dropped 3 bases and J dropped 6; count of bases not matched to a gene: 4. Germline lookup yields CDR1 WSHSY and CDR2 SAAADI. The DNA for the CDR3 is TGCGCCAGCAGTGAAGCGGGGGTCCTCAATGAGCAGTTCTTC. Translation gives CASSEAGVLNEQFF.

V gene TRBV4-1 combines with J gene TRBJ1-4; D possibly corresponds to TRBD1 (5 bases). With 4 bases removed from V and 3 bases from J, the gap between germline ends came to 15 bases. This CDR3 contains 16 residues. CDR1 MGHRA and CDR2 YSYEKL come from the germline V gene. As DNA, the CDR3 is TGCGCCAGCAGCCCGGGGCGGGTGGGGGCTAATGAAAAACTGTTTTTT. Amino acids: CASSPGRVGANEKLFF.

A note on this clone: One end of the junction varies from germline; a read error may be responsible. This chain connects TRBV7-9 to TRBJ1-6, with 8 bases identical to TRBD1. The CDR3 has 14 amino acids. In germline, CDR1 is SEHNR, CDR2 FQNEAQ (reference sequence). The CDR3 region is CASSLAGGRSPLHF. The CDR3 DNA reads TGTGCCAGCAGCCTAGCAGGGGGCAGGTCACCCCTCCACTTT.

V and J are TRBV19 and TRBJ1-1, with a tentative D call TRBD1 (5 bases). V was clipped by 5 bases and J by 4 bases, with 14 bases between them. The CDR3 runs to 14 residues. Germline lookup yields CDR1 LNHDA and CDR2 SQIVND (reference sequence). The CDR3 sequence is CASSPNRHGTEAFF. The CDR3 nucleotides are TGTGCCAGTAGTCCTAACAGGCATGGCACTGAAGCTTTCTTT.

The chain combines TRBV5-1 with TRBJ1-1; a possible D gene is TRBD1 (6 bases). The CDR3 runs to 12 residues. Looked up from germline, CDR1 is SGHRS and CDR2 is YFSETQ. V shed 4 bases and J shed 11 bases, with 15 bases lying between them. The CDR3 nucleotides read TGCGCCAGCAGCCCAGATGAGGGGGGGGCTTTCTTT. It translates to CASSPDEGGAFF.

This clone was counted only a few times. The chain employs TRBV4-1 and TRBJ1-2; D remains ambiguous. Germline CDR1 is MGHRA and CDR2 is YSYEKL. V lost 1 base and J 2 bases, leaving 11 bases between the germline ends. The CDR3 runs to 15 residues. The CDR3: CASSQVGASNYGYTF. In DNA, the CDR3 is TGCGCCAGCAGCCAAGTTGGCGCTTCGAACTATGGCTACACCTTC.

V and J are TRBV28 and TRBJ1-1, with unresolved D. The V end was cut by 2 bases, the J end by 1 base, with 5 bases between. This CDR3 is 13 amino acids long. CDR1 and CDR2 from the germline V gene are MDHEN and SYDVKM. The CDR3 DNA sequence: TGTGCCAGCAGTTTAGCAGGGAACACTGAAGCTTTCTTT. It yields the protein CASSLAGNTEAFF.

This clone has just one count. The rearrangement links TRBV6-5 to TRBJ1-1; 11 bases map to TRBD1. Germline-derived CDR1 and CDR2 are MNHEY and SVGAGI. The CDR3 length is 14 residues. V shed 8 bases and J 2 bases; nucleotides not matched to a gene: 4. The CDR3 protein is CASGGTGGNTEAFF. The CDR3 DNA reads TGTGCCAGCGGTGGGACAGGGGGAAACACTGAAGCTTTCTTT.